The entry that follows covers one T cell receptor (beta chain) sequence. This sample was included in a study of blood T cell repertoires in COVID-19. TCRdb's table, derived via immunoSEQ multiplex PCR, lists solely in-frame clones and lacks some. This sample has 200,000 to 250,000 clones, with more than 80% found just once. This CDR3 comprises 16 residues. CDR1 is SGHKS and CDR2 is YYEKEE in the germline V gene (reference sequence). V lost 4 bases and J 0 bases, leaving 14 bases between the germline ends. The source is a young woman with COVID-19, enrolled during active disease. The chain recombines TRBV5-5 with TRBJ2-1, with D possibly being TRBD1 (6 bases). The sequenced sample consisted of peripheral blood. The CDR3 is CASSMLWDNSYNEQFF. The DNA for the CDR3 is TGTGCCAGCAGCATGCTTTGGGACAACTCCTACAATGAGCAGTTCTTC.